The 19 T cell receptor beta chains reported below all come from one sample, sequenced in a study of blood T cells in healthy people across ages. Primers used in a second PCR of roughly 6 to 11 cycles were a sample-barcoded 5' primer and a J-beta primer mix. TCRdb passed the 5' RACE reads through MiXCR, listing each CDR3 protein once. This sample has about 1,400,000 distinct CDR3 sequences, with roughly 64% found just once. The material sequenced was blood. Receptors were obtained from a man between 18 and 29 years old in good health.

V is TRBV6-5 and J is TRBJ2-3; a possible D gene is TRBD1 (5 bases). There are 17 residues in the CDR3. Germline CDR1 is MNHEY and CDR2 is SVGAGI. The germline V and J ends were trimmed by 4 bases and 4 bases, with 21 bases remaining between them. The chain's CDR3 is CASSLLQGLEMADTQYF. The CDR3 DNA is TGTGCCAGCAGTTTACTTCAGGGCCTTGAAATGGCAGATACGCAGTATTTT.

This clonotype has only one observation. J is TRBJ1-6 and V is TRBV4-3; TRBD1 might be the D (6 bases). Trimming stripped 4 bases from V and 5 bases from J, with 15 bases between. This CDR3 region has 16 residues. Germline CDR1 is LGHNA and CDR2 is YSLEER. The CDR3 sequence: CASSPWGHPDNSPLHF. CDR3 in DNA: TGCGCCAGCAGCCCGTGGGGGCACCCTGATAATTCACCCCTCCACTTT.

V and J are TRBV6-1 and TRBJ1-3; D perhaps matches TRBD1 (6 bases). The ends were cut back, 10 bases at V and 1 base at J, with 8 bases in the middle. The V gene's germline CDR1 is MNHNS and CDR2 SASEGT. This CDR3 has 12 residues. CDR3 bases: TGTGCCATACAGGGTTCTGGAAACACCATATATTTT. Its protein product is CAIQGSGNTIYF.

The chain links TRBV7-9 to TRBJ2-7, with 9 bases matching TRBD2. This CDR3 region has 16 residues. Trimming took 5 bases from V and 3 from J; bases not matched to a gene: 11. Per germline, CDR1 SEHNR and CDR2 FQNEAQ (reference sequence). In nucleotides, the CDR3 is TGTGCCAGCAGCCCACTGACTAGCGGAACTCTCTACGAGCAGTACTTC. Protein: CASSPLTSGTLYEQYF.

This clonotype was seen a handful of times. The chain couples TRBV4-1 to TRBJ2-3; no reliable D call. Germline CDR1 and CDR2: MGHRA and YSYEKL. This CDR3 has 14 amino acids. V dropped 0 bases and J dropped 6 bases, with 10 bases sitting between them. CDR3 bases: TGCGCCAGCAGCCAAGAGGTTTCCCCTGATACGCAGTATTTT. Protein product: CASSQEVSPDTQYF.

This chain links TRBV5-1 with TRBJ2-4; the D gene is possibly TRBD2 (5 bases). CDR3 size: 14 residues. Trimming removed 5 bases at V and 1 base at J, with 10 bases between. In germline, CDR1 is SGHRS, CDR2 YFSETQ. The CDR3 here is CASREEVAKNIQYF. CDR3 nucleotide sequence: TGCGCCAGCAGGGAGGAGGTCGCCAAAAACATTCAGTACTTC.

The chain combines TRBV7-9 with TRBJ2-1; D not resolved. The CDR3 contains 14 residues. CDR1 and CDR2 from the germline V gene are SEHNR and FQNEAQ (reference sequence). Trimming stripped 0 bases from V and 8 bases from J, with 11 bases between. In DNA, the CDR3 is TGTGCCAGCAGCTTAGCGGGCCGGGTGGATGAGCAGTTCTTC. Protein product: CASSLAGRVDEQFF.

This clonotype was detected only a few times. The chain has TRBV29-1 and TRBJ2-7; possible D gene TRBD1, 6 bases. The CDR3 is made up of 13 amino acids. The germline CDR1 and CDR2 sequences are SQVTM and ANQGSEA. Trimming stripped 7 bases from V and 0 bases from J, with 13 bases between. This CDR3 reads CSAQGHRSYEQYF. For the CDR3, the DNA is TGCAGCGCCCAGGGACACCGCTCCTACGAGCAGTACTTC.

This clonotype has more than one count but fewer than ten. In DNA, the CDR3 is TGTGCCAGCGGACGAAGCGGGGACTTGGGCGGCTACACCTTC. Its protein is CASGRSGDLGGYTF. The gene calls are TRBV6-5 and TRBJ1-2; D is possibly TRBD1 (5 bases). V dropped 8 bases and J dropped 8 bases, with 21 bases sitting between them. This CDR3 contains 14 residues. CDR1 is MNHEY, CDR2 SVGAGI, per germline.

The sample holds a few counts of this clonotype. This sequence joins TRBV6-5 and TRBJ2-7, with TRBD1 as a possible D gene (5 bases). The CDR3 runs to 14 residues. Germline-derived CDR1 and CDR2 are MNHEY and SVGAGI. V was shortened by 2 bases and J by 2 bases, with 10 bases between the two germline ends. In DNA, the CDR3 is TGTGCCAGCAGTTACGGACACCCTGCCTACGAGCAGTACTTC. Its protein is CASSYGHPAYEQYF.

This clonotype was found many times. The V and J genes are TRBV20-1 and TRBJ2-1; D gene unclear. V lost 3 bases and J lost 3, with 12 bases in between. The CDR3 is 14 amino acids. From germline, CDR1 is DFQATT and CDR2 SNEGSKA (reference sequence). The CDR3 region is CSARLAEDYNEQFF. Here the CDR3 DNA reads TGCAGTGCTAGGCTCGCGGAAGACTACAATGAGCAGTTCTTC.

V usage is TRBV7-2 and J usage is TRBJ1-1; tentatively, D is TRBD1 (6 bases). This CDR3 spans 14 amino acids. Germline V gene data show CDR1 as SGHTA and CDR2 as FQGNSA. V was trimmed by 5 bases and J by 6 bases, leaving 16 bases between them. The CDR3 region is CASSRTGRWSEAFF. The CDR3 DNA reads TGTGCCAGCAGCCGAACAGGGAGGTGGTCTGAAGCTTTCTTT.

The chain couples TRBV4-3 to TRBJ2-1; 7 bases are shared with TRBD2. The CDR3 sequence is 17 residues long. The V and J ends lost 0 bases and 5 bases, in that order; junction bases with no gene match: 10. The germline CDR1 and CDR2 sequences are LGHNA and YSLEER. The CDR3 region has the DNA TGCGCCAGCAGCCAAGATGGCAGCGGGGTACCCAACAATGAGCAGTTCTTC. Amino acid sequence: CASSQDGSGVPNNEQFF.

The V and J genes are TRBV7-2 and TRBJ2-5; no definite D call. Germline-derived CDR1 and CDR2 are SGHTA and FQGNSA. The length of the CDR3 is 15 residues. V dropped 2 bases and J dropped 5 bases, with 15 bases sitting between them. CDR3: CASSLRRAISETQYF. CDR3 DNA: TGTGCCAGCAGCTTAAGAAGGGCTATTTCGGAGACCCAGTACTTC. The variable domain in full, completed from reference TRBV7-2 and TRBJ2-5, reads GAGVSQSPSNKVTEKGKDVELRCDPISGHTALYWYRQSLGQGLEFLIYFQGNSAPDKSGLPSDRFSAERTGGSVSTLTIQRTQQEDSAVYLCASSLRRAISETQYFGPGTRLLVL.

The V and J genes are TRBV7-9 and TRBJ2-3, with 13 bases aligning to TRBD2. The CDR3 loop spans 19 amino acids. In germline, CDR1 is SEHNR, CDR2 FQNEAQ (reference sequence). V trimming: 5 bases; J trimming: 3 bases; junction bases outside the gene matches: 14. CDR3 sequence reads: CASSDPSGLAGRGTDTQYF. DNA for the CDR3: TGTGCCAGCAGCGATCCCTCGGGACTAGCGGGAAGGGGAACAGATACGCAGTATTTT.

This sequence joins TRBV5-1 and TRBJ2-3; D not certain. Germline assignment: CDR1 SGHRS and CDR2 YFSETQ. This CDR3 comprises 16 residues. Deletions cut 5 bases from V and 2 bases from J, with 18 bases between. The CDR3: CASSPDLNLITDTQYF. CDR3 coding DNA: TGCGCCAGCAGTCCTGACTTGAACCTAATCACAGATACGCAGTATTTT.

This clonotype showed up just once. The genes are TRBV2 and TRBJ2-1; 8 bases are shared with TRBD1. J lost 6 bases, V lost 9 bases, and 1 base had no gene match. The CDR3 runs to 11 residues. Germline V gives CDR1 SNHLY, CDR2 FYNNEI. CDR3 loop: CARDRGNEQFF. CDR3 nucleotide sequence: TGTGCCAGAGACAGGGGCAATGAGCAGTTCTTC.

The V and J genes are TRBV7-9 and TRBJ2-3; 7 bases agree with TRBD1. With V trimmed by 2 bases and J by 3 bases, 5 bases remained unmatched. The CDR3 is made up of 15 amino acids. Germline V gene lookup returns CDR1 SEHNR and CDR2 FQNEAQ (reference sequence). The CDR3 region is CASSLLQGTTDTQYF. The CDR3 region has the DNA TGTGCCAGCAGCTTACTACAGGGGACGACAGATACGCAGTATTTT. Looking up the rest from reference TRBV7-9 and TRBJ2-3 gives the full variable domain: DTGVSQNPRHKITKRGQNVTFRCDPISEHNRLYWYRQTLGQGPEFLTYFQNEAQLEKSRLLSDRFSAERPKGSFSTLEIQRTEQGDSAMYLCASSLLQGTTDTQYFGPGTRLTVL.

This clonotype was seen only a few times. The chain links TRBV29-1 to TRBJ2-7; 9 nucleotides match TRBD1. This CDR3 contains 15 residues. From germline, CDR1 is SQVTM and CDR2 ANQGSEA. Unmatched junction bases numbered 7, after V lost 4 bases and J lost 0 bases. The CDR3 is CSVVGGQGNSYEQYF. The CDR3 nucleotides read TGCAGCGTTGTGGGGGGACAGGGTAACTCCTACGAGCAGTACTTC.